One TCR beta chain is described in this entry. Its antigen is unknown. Profiling relied on immunoSEQ multiplex PCR, and the TCRdb table lists in-frame clones only, not all of them. The repertoire holds 150,000 or so clones, about nine tenths seen once, with approximately 4.7% in the top ten. Germline CDR1 is MGHRA and CDR2 is YSYEKL. Between the trimmed V and J ends, which lost 3 bases and 7 bases, there was a span of 12 bases. This CDR3 is 13 amino acids long. This entry comes from a study of T cell responses to AZD1222 COVID-19 vaccine. Study outcomes and limitations: The study found Spike-specific TCR breadth and depth rose after two AZD1222 doses. Just five or six AZD1222 recipients were seropositive at baseline.

The receptor was derived from an adult in good health. The sequenced sample was peripheral blood, obtained on day 0 of AZD1222 vaccination. The chain recombines TRBV4-1 with TRBJ1-1; tentatively, D is TRBD1 (6 bases). The CDR3 nucleotides read TGCGCCAGCAGCCAGGGGGCAAGTAATGAAGCTTTCTTT. Translation: CASSQGASNEAFF.